One and the same sample provided the 17 T cell receptor beta chains below, sequenced in a study of blood T cell repertoires in COVID-19 (dated by TCRdb to 2020 to 2022). The library was built by means of the immunoSEQ multiplex PCR assay. As stored in TCRdb, this immuneACCESS dataset retains in-frame rearrangements with V and J assigned. A fraction of the clones does not appear; measured against another copy, unresolved V genes explain less than half of the discrepancy, and the remainder lacks a known reason. The sample table records about 140,000 clones; approximately 80% of these occur just once. The ten biggest clones cover roughly 8.3% of the sample. The sample was peripheral blood. Receptor source: a woman over 75 in a cohort sampled during active or convalescent COVID-19.

The chain recombines TRBV7-2 with TRBJ1-6, with D tentatively TRBD1 (5 bases). The CDR3 consists of 17 residues. Trimming pared 2 bases from V and 0 bases from J, leaving 11 bases between. CDR1 SGHTA and CDR2 FQGNSA come from the germline V gene. The CDR3 sequence is CASSLLRGSSYNSPLHF. As DNA, the CDR3 is TGTGCCAGCAGCTTATTAAGGGGAAGCTCCTATAATTCACCCCTCCACTTT.

The rearrangement links TRBV11-2 to TRBJ1-1; D gene ambiguous. Looked up from germline, CDR1 is SGHAT and CDR2 is FQNNGV. Trimming left V 1 base short and J 7 bases short, with 7 bases between. The CDR3 has 12 amino acids. In DNA, the CDR3 is TGTGCCAGCAGCTTAGGAGGAGATGAAGCTTTCTTT. Residues: CASSLGGDEAFF.

This clone has just a few counts. This sequence joins TRBV27 and TRBJ1-5; 10 bases are a match to TRBD1. This CDR3 contains 18 residues. Germline lookup yields CDR1 MNHEY and CDR2 SMNVEV (reference sequence). With 5 bases clipped from V and 0 bases from J, the junction kept 10 bases outside the gene matches. Here the CDR3 reads CASSPPGTGVYSNQPQHF. In DNA, the CDR3 is TGTGCCAGCAGTCCCCCCGGGACAGGGGTCTATAGCAATCAGCCCCAGCATTTT.

The chain links TRBV3-1 (or the pseudogene TRBV3-2) to TRBJ1-1, with 10 positions matching TRBD1. Germline V gives CDR1 LGHDT, CDR2 YNNKEL (reference sequence). V shed 3 bases, J shed 3 bases, and the junction held 1 base outside the gene matches. The CDR3 runs to 14 residues. The DNA for the CDR3 is TGTGCCAGCAGCCAGACAGGGGGCCACACTGAAGCTTTCTTT. Translated: CASSQTGGHTEAFF.

This clone was seen just once. This chain joins TRBV5-6 and TRBJ1-2, with D unclear. Trimming shortened V by 0 bases and J by 5 bases, and 8 bases separated the two germline ends. In germline, CDR1 is SGHDT, CDR2 YYEEEE. This CDR3 is built from 13 residues. In nucleotides, the CDR3 is TGTGCCAGCAGCTTGGTTGCGGGGTATGGCTACACCTTC. Amino acids: CASSLVAGYGYTF.

The chain uses TRBV7-9 and TRBJ1-1; TRBD1 matches at 7 bases. Germline assignment: CDR1 SEHNR and CDR2 FQNEAQ (reference sequence). The CDR3 is 15 residues long. The junction had 7 bases not matched to a gene; V was cut back by 2 bases and J by 4 bases. Here the CDR3 reads CASSLTGDRGTEAFF. The CDR3 region has the DNA TGTGCCAGCAGCTTAACAGGGGATAGGGGCACTGAAGCTTTCTTT.

CDR3 residues: CATGLQETQYF. CDR3 nucleotides: TGTGCCACGGGTCTCCAAGAGACCCAGTACTTC. This chain links TRBV2 with TRBJ2-5, with D unclear. Trimming left V 10 bases short and J 1 base short, with 7 bases between. The CDR3 is 11 residues long. Germline V gene lookup returns CDR1 SNHLY and CDR2 FYNNEI.

This chain uses TRBV7-9 with TRBJ1-5; D gene ambiguous. With 5 bases removed from V and 0 bases from J, the gap between germline ends came to 8 bases. CDR1 SEHNR and CDR2 FQNEAQ come from the germline V gene (reference sequence). This CDR3 comprises 14 residues. The CDR3 region has the DNA TGTGCCAGCAGCAGGAGAGATAGCAATCAGCCCCAGCATTTT. Amino acids: CASSRRDSNQPQHF.

This chain connects TRBV4-1 to TRBJ2-7; TRBD2 matches 8 bases. Germline-derived CDR1 and CDR2 are MGHRA and YSYEKL. Unmatched junction bases numbered 16, after V lost 3 bases and J lost 6 bases. The CDR3 is 17 amino acids. CDR3: CASSQNLILAGGGEQYF. In DNA, the CDR3 is TGCGCCAGCAGCCAGAACCTCATTCTAGCGGGTGGGGGCGAGCAGTACTTC.

This chain uses TRBV19 with TRBJ1-6; 9 bases align to TRBD1. This CDR3 is built from 17 residues. CDR1 and CDR2 (germline): LNHDA, SQIVND (reference sequence). Trimming removed 5 bases from V and 8 bases from J; junction bases left unmatched: 13. CDR3 sequence (DNA): TGTGCCAGTAGTGTTATGACAGGGGGGAACATGGATTCACCCCTCCACTTT. Translation gives CASSVMTGGNMDSPLHF.

The J gene is TRBJ2-1, the V gene TRBV28; 8 bases match TRBD1. Germline V CDR1 and CDR2: MDHEN, SYDVKM. V lost 4 bases to trimming and J lost 3 bases; unmatched junction nucleotides: 5. There are 15 residues in the CDR3. This chain's CDR3 is CASSYPGQVYNEQFF. In nucleotides, the CDR3 is TGTGCCAGCAGTTACCCGGGACAGGTCTACAATGAGCAGTTCTTC.

DNA for the CDR3: TGCGCCAGCAGCCAGACGGGACAGGGGGCCAATCAGCCCCAGCATTTT. Translating gives CASSQTGQGANQPQHF. The rearrangement uses TRBV4-1 and TRBJ1-5, with 12 bases fitting TRBD1. Trimming cost V 3 bases and J 3 bases; bases outside gene matches: 3. The CDR3 runs 16 residues. In germline, CDR1 is MGHRA, CDR2 YSYEKL.

V and J are TRBV7-2 and TRBJ1-2, with 7 nucleotides matching TRBD1. Losses at the gene ends were 5 bases for V and 6 bases for J; bases not matched to a gene: 9. Germline V gene lookup returns CDR1 SGHTA and CDR2 FQGNSA. The CDR3 length is 14 residues. The CDR3 loop reads CASSHKRQGHGYTF. For the CDR3, the DNA is TGTGCCAGCAGCCACAAAAGACAGGGCCATGGCTACACCTTC. Looking up the rest from reference TRBV7-2 and TRBJ1-2 gives the full variable domain: GAGVSQSPSNKVTEKGKDVELRCDPISGHTALYWYRQSLGQGLEFLIYFQGNSAPDKSGLPSDRFSAERTGGSVSTLTIQRTQQEDSAVYLCASSHKRQGHGYTFGSGTRLTVV.

This clone was observed at least ten times. The chain employs TRBV5-1 and TRBJ1-1; D not certain. Trimming removed 2 bases at V and 5 bases at J, with 10 bases between. Germline loops: CDR1 SGHRS, CDR2 YFSETQ. The CDR3 consists of 13 residues. CDR3 protein: CASSFPGKTEAFF. The CDR3 DNA reads TGCGCCAGCAGCTTTCCGGGAAAAACTGAAGCTTTCTTT. The variable domain in full, completed from reference TRBV5-1 and TRBJ1-1, reads KAGVTQTPRYLIKTRGQQVTLSCSPISGHRSVSWYQQTPGQGLQFLFEYFSETQRNKGNFPGRFSGRQFSNSRSEMNVSTLELGDSALYLCASSFPGKTEAFFGQGTRLTVV.

The rearrangement uses TRBV5-4 and TRBJ2-3, with 8 bases that match TRBD2. Germline assignment: CDR1 SGHNT and CDR2 YYREEE (reference sequence). CDR3 length: 15 amino acids. V dropped 4 bases and J dropped 6; count of bases not matched to a gene: 10. CDR3 in amino acids: CASSPAGALGDTQYF. The CDR3 DNA reads TGTGCCAGCAGCCCAGCGGGGGCCCTTGGGGATACGCAGTATTTT.

J is TRBJ2-7 and V is TRBV7-8; 8 nucleotides align to TRBD1. Per germline, CDR1 SGHVS and CDR2 FQNEAQ. After removal of 6 bases from V and 6 bases from J, the junction contained 4 bases not matched to a gene. This CDR3 contains 12 residues. The CDR3 spells CASRETGGEQYF. CDR3 DNA: TGTGCCAGCAGGGAAACAGGGGGCGAGCAGTACTTC.

About this clone itself: A junction end diverges from the germline sequence, so it may reflect a read error. The gene calls are TRBV11-2 and TRBJ2-2; maybe TRBD1 (5 bases). This CDR3 comprises 14 residues. CDR1 and CDR2 (germline): SGHAT, FQNNGV. In DNA form, the CDR3 reads TGTGCCAGCAGCTCACCGGTGAGGCAAGGGGTGCTGTTTTTT. Amino acids: CASSSPVRQGVLFF.